This T cell receptor beta chain was observed in a study of PD-1 blockade in classical Hodgkin lymphoma. Generated by immunoSEQ multiplex PCR, the TCRdb table keeps only in-frame clones and is missing some. This table has roughly 50,000 clones, about 89% appearing once. The germline CDR1 and CDR2 sequences are SGHNT and YYREEE (reference sequence). The CDR3 spans 16 residues. With V trimmed by 4 bases and J by 2 bases, 9 bases remained unmatched. Described time point: cycle 4 day 1 (C4D1), after about 6 weeks of nivolumab. No patient escaped relapse after autologous stem cell transplantation, and brentuximab vedotin exposure varied.

Sequenced material: peripheral blood mononuclear cells (PBMCs), taken before the fourth cycle of nivolumab. This chain joins TRBV5-4 and TRBJ2-1; TRBD1 matches 7 bases. The source of this sequence is a human donor with classical Hodgkin lymphoma. As DNA, the CDR3 is TGTGCCAGCAGCAGACCCCGACAGGGTACCTACAATGAGCAGTTCTTC. It yields the protein CASSRPRQGTYNEQFF. Full variable domain (remainder filled in from reference TRBV5-4 and TRBJ2-1): ETGVTQSPTHLIKTRGQQVTLRCSSQSGHNTVSWYQQALGQGPQFIFQYYREEENGRGNFPPRFSGLQFPNYSSELNVNALELDDSALYLCASSRPRQGTYNEQFFGPGTRLTVL.